This T cell receptor beta chain was recovered during a study of CD8 T cells in ankylosing spondylitis. Study-wide points: Some of these motif variants have turned up before, in reports on reactive arthritis synovial fluid and blood. What seemed typical of ankylosing spondylitis blood was a TCR beta motif built from roughly eight highly homologous variants.

Germline values: CDR1 DFQATT, CDR2 SNEGSKA (reference sequence). The CDR3 spans 15 residues. The V gene lost 3 bases and the J gene lost 7 bases, with 16 bases spanning the gap. Quantitative molecular-barcoded 5'-RACE generated the TCR beta libraries. TCRdb reprocessed the 5' RACE reads via MiXCR and lists one record per CDR3 protein. This table has some 840,000 distinct CDR3 sequences, approximately 12% appearing once. This clonotype was picked up many times. Its antigen is unknown. This TCR was sampled from a male donor with ankylosing spondylitis. The chain uses TRBV20-1 and TRBJ1-6; tentative D call: TRBD1 (5 bases). Sequences were obtained from blood, either unsorted or a sorted T cell fraction (not recorded which). The chain's CDR3 is CSASSRGTGNSPLHF. In DNA form, the CDR3 reads TGCAGTGCTAGTAGTCGGGGGACGGGGAATTCACCCCTCCACTTT.